This T cell receptor (beta chain) was recovered during a study of human T cells and chemical hapten exposure. Study details: Small discrepancies in pooled library volume mainly accounted for the varying TCR yields per sample.

Before extraction, the whole blood was not fractionated, and total RNA was taken from it. Germline assignment: CDR1 SGHNT and CDR2 YENEEA. Trimming took 5 bases from V and 6 from J, leaving 8 bases between them. CDR3 length: 12 amino acids. Worth noting for this clonotype: Its cognate antigen is unknown.

Individual cDNA molecules (in the library) carried attached unique molecular identifiers. MiXCR, applied by TCRdb to the reads, yields one record per CDR3 protein. The sample lists around 120,000 distinct CDR3 sequences; 8.5% were seen once. Study results and limitations: Those TCRs sitting above 1 in 1000 frequency stayed the same with DPC sensitization.

The clonotype comes from a human donor in good health. Some clones in this sample may be carry-over from other donors' samples. Sequenced material: whole blood. This chain joins TRBV11-3 and TRBJ2-1; perhaps TRBD2 as D (6 bases). The CDR3 here is CASSRRGNEQFF. In nucleotides, the CDR3 is TGTGCCAGCAGCAGGCGGGGCAATGAGCAGTTCTTC.